This T cell receptor (beta chain) was captured in a study of cytomegalovirus exposure and HLA in healthy donors (dated by TCRdb to between 2016 and 2019). Regarding the study in general: In an earlier analysis of 450 to 750 of the donors, 276 Gb of sequence data and just under 120 million unique TCR beta sequences from approximately 180 million T cells were reported. Approximately 310 gigabases of sequencing data and roughly 81 million unique TCR sequences made up an early release that covered about 640 HLA-typed donors. Every discovery cohort repertoire had been produced on one sequencing platform. An earlier analysis of around 540 of the donors applied high-throughput TCR beta sequencing to assess whether each TCR beta V gene segment acted as functional or pseudogenic. Genome-wide SNP genotypes for about 65% of the roughly 670 donors were used in a later genetic analysis, which treated that subset as a discovery cohort. Roughly 5 DR-DQ haplotypes were handled as single units for association and clustering, since linkage in the cohort was strong. The study used immunosequencing to profile the T cell repertoires of 670 or so subjects and linked those repertoires to cytomegalovirus serostatus. The study aimed to test whether cataloging public T cell receptors could reveal signatures of past pathogen exposure. In a later analysis, previously published TCR beta repertoires from fewer than 750 donors were re-analyzed and high-resolution HLA genotyping was added so that TCR occurrence patterns could be studied. HLA typing covered class I and class II loci at four-digit resolution. To predict cytomegalovirus infection status, the study combined high-throughput TCR immunosequencing, statistical association of individual TCRs with disease status, and machine learning. The number of donors typed differed by locus, with roughly 629-640 for A, B, C, DRB1 and DQB1, roughly 520 for DQA1, 600 to 610 for DPA1, and over 400 for DPB1. Along with the roughly 670-subject first cohort, a separate validation cohort of approximately 110 different subjects was used. Among the approximately 400 genotyped donors, about 85% belonged to the genetic ancestry cluster associated with self-reported Caucasian donors. Among about 400 genotyped donors of the cohort, an average of about 240,000 unique TCR beta nucleotide sequences was sequenced per donor, of which approximately 18% were non-productive. Alongside the repertoire data, information on donor age, sex, ethnicity and CMV serostatus was compiled. Rather than using new phenotypic data, the later analysis identified candidate immune exposures from TCR beta sequences and from how often those sequences occurred across donors.

Based on the germline V gene, the CDR1 and CDR2 sequences are KGHSH and LQKENI. V and J are truncated by 4 bases and 5 bases respectively, leaving an intervening sequence of 18 bases. The CDR3 starts with the cysteine, ends with the phenylalanine, and has 15 residues. The read is trimmed to its CDR3 DNA, 45 bases read in frame from base 1. Library preparation was by the immunoSEQ multiplex PCR assay. For the multiplex PCR, a mixture combining 60 forward primers for TCR Vbeta segments and 13 reverse primers for TCR Jbeta segments was used. The CDR3 region of rearranged TCR beta genes was amplified from genomic DNA with a multiplex PCR assay. On the Illumina HiSeq System, the amplified TCR beta libraries were sequenced as 87-base-pair reads. The paper's data handling went like this. A later analysis tallied roughly 78 million unique TCR beta chains across the 700 or so repertoires, and about 12 million of those chains were shared by two or more donors. A nearest-neighbor algorithm error-corrected the raw reads and collapsed the reads into unique sequences, merging closely related sequences to remove PCR and sequencing errors. To assign V, D and J gene segments, CDR3 sequences were aligned to IMGT reference sequences. For a sequence to be retained, a match of at least six nucleotides was required to both a V gene segment and a J gene segment. Rearrangements were classified as productive when the CDR3 lacked stop codons and remained in frame with V and J, and all other rearrangements were classified as non-productive. CDR3 was defined by IMGT convention, running from the second conserved V-encoded cysteine to the conserved J-encoded phenylalanine. The earlier analysis of about 590 of the donors excluded sequences that lacked an unambiguous match to a single V gene segment. An earlier analysis of under 750 of the donors called V segments functional above 56.7% productive rearrangements and segregating when the between-donor standard deviation exceeded 5%. A statistical classification framework was developed to diagnose cytomegalovirus status using the catalog of TCR beta chain sequences. In a later analysis, V and J genes were assigned by comparing TCR nucleotide sequences against IMGT/GENE-DB human TR gene sequences. Using the TCRdist pipeline, a later analysis assigned CDR3 sequences along with most-parsimonious VDJ recombination scenarios. In a later analysis, each TCR beta chain was defined by its CDR3 amino acid sequence together with its V-gene family, and reads without a unique V-gene family were excluded. To address suspected cross-contamination and a sequencing artifact, a later analysis removed a few hundred highly shared, low-generation-probability nucleotide sequences. In a later analysis, a clonal expansion index for each public chain was calculated from normalized within-repertoire ranks of inferred template counts. In a later analysis, generation probabilities were computed using a VDJ recombination model fitted to out-of-frame rearrangements, and the results were checked against IGoR. A later analysis scored TCR-TCR, TCR-HLA and TCR-CMV co-occurrence with hypergeometric tests, applying a repertoire-size bias correction to TCR pairs. In a later analysis, false discovery rates were estimated by permuting HLA or CMV assignments 20 times. In a later analysis, co-occurring TCRs were grouped using DBSCAN, with TCRdist sequence similarity added in when clustering inside HLA-allele-positive subsets. For co-occurrence clustering, repertoires with fewer than 30,000 or more than 120,000 public chains were excluded, along with roughly five repertoires with anomalous nucleotide sharing. TCRdb carries this immuneACCESS record with in-frame sequences only. Its versions omit some clonotypes, under half of them owing to an unresolved V gene in the studies checked, with the rest unexplained. That table gives V, J and clone size, and the DNA gave D and trimming. The sample has fewer than 200,000 clones on record, about 82% of them singletons. The ten top clones hold less than 0.9% of the sample.

The cohort was made up of roughly 670 healthy bone marrow donors. Cohort members were all nominally healthy when sampled, although unrecorded immune exposures were likely present. The donor tested CMV seronegative, placing the donor among the 350 or so seronegative members of the cohort. Each donor provided a peripheral blood sample, and peripheral blood mononuclear cells were used for TCR beta sequencing. The Qiagen DNeasy Blood Extraction Kit was used to extract genomic DNA from the blood cell samples. This clone was found a few times. Its antigen is currently not known. There are no base qualities to consult, and no much larger clone falls within one base. The paper's findings and limits, for the study overall: A later genetic analysis reported fewer N-insertions in productive TCRs among donors in an Asian-associated ancestry cluster than the roughly 620-donor mean. The 87-base-pair reads could not distinguish some IMGT-functional V segments, including TRBV6-2 and TRBV6-3, so those segments were excluded. A group of highly shared sequence variants was considered likely to be a technical artifact of the sequencing pipeline. Most TCR sequences were observed very rarely across donors, whereas some public TCRs were present in many individuals. Linkage disequilibrium might explain the correlated functional status among segregating V segments, but an unknown experimental factor could not be excluded. According to a later analysis, parvovirus B19, influenza, CMV and Epstein-Barr virus appeared linked to several top co-occurrence clusters. Assigning TCR associations to individual alleles was difficult when HLA alleles, especially DR and DQ, strongly co-occurred. CMV serostatus was the only immune exposure information available for the cohort. The classifier was reported to diagnose cytomegalovirus status with high specificity and sensitivity in both the original cohort and the validation cohort. According to a later analysis, TCR association rates differed among HLA loci, with DRB1 alleles showing the most associated TCRs and HLA-C alleles showing the fewest. In a later analysis, HLA-associated TCR beta chains were found to be more clonally expanded and to have lower generation probabilities than equally common non-associated chains. A few of the identified cytomegalovirus-associated TCR beta chains were confirmed in vitro to be specific for cytomegalovirus antigens. An earlier analysis of approximately 600 of the donors showed that most TCR beta V segments appeared in productive rearrangements either about 90% or about 30% of the time, which broadly matched IMGT annotations. Over 15 rarely observed V segments, including chromosome 9 orphons, were excluded from the earlier analysis of about 500 of the donors because counts were too low. In this cohort, only TCR beta chains were sequenced, and detectable features were limited by the absence of alpha or paired-chain data. Because HLA typing was missing for some donors at each locus, association tests included only the typed subset. The presence/absence analyses assumed that sequencing depth was roughly uniform across donors, and that assumption may not be true. A later analysis associated 16,951 TCR beta sequences with specific HLA alleles at a false discovery rate of 0.05. The authors suggested that the approach could potentially be generalized to other disease states and immunological phenotypes. An association between a missense DCLRE1C variant and V-gene and J-gene trimming of TCR beta chains was found in a later genetic analysis and replicated in an independent cohort. In the study, 150 to 200 TCR beta chains were listed as associated with cytomegalovirus. In a later analysis, most CMV-associated TCR beta chains were found to appear HLA-restricted, with HLA associations seemingly driven largely by CMV exposure. A further reported finding was that TCR beta sequences accurately predicted the HLA-A and HLA-B alleles for most subjects in the first cohort.

The rearrangement combines TRBV18 with TRBJ2-7; tentative D gene TRBD2, with 7 bases matching. The sequencing input was PBMCs. The TCR was taken from a female donor in good health and CMV-seronegative. The CDR3 has the sequence CASSRKRGGGDEQYF. The DNA sequence follows: TGTGCCAGCTCACGGAAAAGGGGGGGAGGCGACGAGCAGTACTTC. The entire variable domain, with the stretches around the CDR3 drawn from the reference TRBV18 and TRBJ2-7 proteins, is NAGVMQNPRHLVRRRGQEARLRCSPMKGHSHVYWYRQLPEEGLKFMVYLQKENIIDESGMPKERFSAEFPKEGPSILRIQQVVRGDSAAYFCASSRKRGGGDEQYFGPGTRLTVT.